This T cell receptor (beta chain) was sequenced during a study of blood T cell repertoires in COVID-19. In the authors' workflow: Reference gene primer amplification gave estimated nucleated cell counts. Produced via immunoSEQ multiplex PCR; TCRdb's table is partial and in-frame only. Clone size and V and J calls were adopted from that table, with D and trimming inferred from the DNA. The sample gives approximately 46,000 clones, approximately 82% of which show up once; under 9% is in the top ten. There are 15 residues in the CDR3. Germline V gives CDR1 MNHEY, CDR2 SVGAGI. With 5 bases removed from V and 4 bases from J, the gap between germline ends came to 17 bases.

The sequenced material came from peripheral blood. This TCR was sampled from a human donor in a cohort sampled during active COVID-19. The chain employs TRBV6-5 and TRBJ1-1; the D gene is possibly TRBD1 (5 bases). In DNA, the CDR3 is TGTGCCAGCAGTCCTCGGCAGGCCGGGGGCACTGAAGCTTTCTTT. It translates to CASSPRQAGGTEAFF.